The 5 T cell receptor beta chains below all came from one sample that was sequenced in a study of T cells in Graves' hyperthyroidism and ophthalmopathy. From RNA transcripts, TCR beta CDR3 regions were amplified. A first-round RT-PCR of the TCR CDR3 used the HTBI primer set. TCRdb reanalysed the multiplex PCR reads using MiXCR and keeps one entry per CDR3 protein. The profile shows about 480,000 distinct CDR3 sequences, less than 25% of them singletons. The sequenced sample was blood. The source is a woman in her twenties or thirties with Graves' ophthalmopathy.

The chain employs TRBV5-1 and TRBJ1-1, with D possibly being TRBD1 (5 bases). The CDR3 is made up of 14 amino acids. Looked up from germline, CDR1 is SGHRS and CDR2 is YFSETQ. The V end lost 5 bases, the J end lost 0 bases, and 11 bases lay between the germline ends. The CDR3 is CASRTATMNTEAFF. The CDR3 bases are TGCGCCAGCAGGACAGCTACCATGAACACTGAAGCTTTCTTT.

As regards this clonotype: An end of the junction does not agree with germline; a read error may underlie this. CDR3 amino acids: CARWTGLSYEQYF. The CDR3 DNA is TGCGCCAGATGGACAGGCCTCTCCTACGAGCAATACTTC. This chain links TRBV10-1 with TRBJ2-7, with 7 bases matching TRBD1. CDR1 is WNHNN, CDR2 SYGVQD, per germline (reference sequence). The CDR3 runs to 13 residues.

This clonotype has a handful of counts. The chain has TRBV18 and TRBJ2-5, with D unresolved. The germline V gene has CDR1 KGHSH and CDR2 LQKENI. Deletions cut 1 base from V and 2 bases from J, with 5 bases between. This CDR3 is 13 amino acids long. The CDR3: CASSPQLQETQYF. Here the CDR3 DNA reads TGTGCCAGCTCACCACAACTACAAGAGACCCAGTACTTC.

This clonotype was counted only a few times. The junction departs from the called germline gene at one end, perhaps through a read error. The rearrangement links TRBV10-3 to TRBJ1-2; D gene uncertain. This CDR3 contains 14 residues. The germline V gene encodes CDR1 ENHRY and CDR2 SYGVKD. CDR3 protein: CAISESQTGIGCTF. CDR3 coding DNA: TGTGCCATCAGTGAGTCCCAGACGGGCATTGGCTGCACCTTC.

This clonotype has more than one count but fewer than ten. This chain links TRBV3-1 with TRBJ1-2; D uncertain. Looked up from germline, CDR1 is LGHDT and CDR2 is YNNKEL (reference sequence). V lost 0 bases and J lost 3, with 14 bases in between. The length of the CDR3 is 16 residues. The CDR3 spells CASSQDFKGIDYGYTF. The DNA of the CDR3 is TGTGCCAGCAGCCAAGATTTTAAGGGTATTGACTATGGCTACACCTTC.